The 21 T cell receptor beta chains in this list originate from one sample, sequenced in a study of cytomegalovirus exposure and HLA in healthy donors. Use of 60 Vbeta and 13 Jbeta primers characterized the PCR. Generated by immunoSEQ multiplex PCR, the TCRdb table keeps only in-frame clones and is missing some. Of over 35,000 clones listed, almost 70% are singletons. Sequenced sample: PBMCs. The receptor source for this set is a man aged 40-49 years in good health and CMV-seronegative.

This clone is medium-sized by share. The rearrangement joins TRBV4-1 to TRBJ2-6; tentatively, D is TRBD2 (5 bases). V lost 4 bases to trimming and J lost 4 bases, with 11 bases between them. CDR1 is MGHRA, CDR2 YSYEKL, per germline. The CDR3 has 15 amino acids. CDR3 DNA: TGCGCCAGCAGCCCAGGACTCGCCGGGGCCAACGTCCTGACTTTC. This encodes CASSPGLAGANVLTF.

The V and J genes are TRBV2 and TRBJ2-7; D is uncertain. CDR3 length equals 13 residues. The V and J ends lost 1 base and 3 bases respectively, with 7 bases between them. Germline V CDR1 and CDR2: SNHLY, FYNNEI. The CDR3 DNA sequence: TGTGCCAGCAGTGAAGGGGCAAACTACGAGCAGTACTTC. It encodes CASSEGANYEQYF.

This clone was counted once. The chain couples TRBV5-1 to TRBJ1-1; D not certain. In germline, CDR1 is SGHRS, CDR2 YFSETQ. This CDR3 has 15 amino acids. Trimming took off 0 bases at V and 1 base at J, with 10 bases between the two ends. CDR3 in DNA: TGCGCCAGCAGCTTGGGGAGGAGAGGGAACACTGAAGCTTTCTTT. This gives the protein CASSLGRRGNTEAFF.

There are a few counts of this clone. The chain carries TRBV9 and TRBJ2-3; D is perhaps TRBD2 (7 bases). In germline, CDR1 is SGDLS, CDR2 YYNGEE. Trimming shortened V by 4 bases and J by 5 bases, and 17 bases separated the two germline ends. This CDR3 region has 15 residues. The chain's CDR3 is CASSLEGGPLDTQYF. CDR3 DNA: TGTGCCAGCAGCCTGGAGGGGGGGCCCTTAGATACGCAGTATTTT.

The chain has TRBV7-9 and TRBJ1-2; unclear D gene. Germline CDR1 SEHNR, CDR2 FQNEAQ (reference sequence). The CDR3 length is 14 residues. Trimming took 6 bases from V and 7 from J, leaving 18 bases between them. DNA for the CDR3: TGTGCCAGCAGGGAACGACGGATCGGGTCTGGCTACACCTTC. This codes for CASRERRIGSGYTF.

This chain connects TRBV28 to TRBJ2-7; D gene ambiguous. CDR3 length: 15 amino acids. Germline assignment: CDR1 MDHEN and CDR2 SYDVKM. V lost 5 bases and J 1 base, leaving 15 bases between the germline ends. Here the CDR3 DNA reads TGTGCCAGCAGTCCGCCCCTAGACTCTTCCTACGAGCAGTACTTC. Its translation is CASSPPLDSSYEQYF.

The CDR3 coding sequence is TGTGCCAGCAGTCCCCGGACAGGGGACTATGGCTACACCTTC. This gives the protein CASSPRTGDYGYTF. The genes are TRBV2 and TRBJ1-2, with 9 nucleotides matching TRBD1. V gave up 5 bases and J gave up 3 bases; unmatched junction bases: 4. Germline V gene data show CDR1 as SNHLY and CDR2 as FYNNEI. The CDR3 sequence is 14 residues long.

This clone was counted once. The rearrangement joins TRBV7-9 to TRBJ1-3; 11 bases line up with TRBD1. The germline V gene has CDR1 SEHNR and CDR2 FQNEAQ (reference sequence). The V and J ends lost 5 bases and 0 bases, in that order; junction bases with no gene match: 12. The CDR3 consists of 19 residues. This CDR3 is CASSMGTGGHTLSGNTIYF. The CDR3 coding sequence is TGTGCCAGCAGCATGGGGACAGGGGGGCACACTCTCTCTGGAAACACCATATATTTT.

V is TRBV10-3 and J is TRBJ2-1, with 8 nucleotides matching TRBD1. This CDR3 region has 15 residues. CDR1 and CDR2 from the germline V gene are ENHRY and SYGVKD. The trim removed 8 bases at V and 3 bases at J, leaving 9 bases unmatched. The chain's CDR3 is CAISFDRGNYNEQFF. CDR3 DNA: TGTGCCATCTCCTTTGACAGGGGCAACTACAATGAGCAGTTCTTC.

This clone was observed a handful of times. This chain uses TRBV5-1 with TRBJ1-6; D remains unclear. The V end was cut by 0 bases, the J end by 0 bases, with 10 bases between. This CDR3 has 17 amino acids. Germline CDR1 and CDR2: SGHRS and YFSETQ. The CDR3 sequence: CASSLASGSSYNSPLHF. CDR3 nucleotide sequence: TGCGCCAGCAGCTTGGCCTCGGGAAGCTCCTATAATTCACCCCTCCACTTT.

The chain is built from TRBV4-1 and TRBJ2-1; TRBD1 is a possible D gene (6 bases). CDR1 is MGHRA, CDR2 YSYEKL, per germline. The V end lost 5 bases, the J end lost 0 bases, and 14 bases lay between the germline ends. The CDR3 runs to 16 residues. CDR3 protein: CASSARQDASYNEQFF. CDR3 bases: TGCGCCAGCAGCGCCCGACAGGACGCCTCCTACAATGAGCAGTTCTTC.

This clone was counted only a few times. The CDR3 is CASSPPPGQGSRGYTF. CDR3 DNA sequence: TGTGCCAGCAGTCCACCCCCGGGACAGGGTTCTCGTGGCTACACCTTC. The chain has TRBV28 and TRBJ1-2; the match to TRBD1 covers 9 bases. Losses at the gene ends were 5 bases for V and 7 bases for J; bases not matched to a gene: 14. The CDR3 contains 16 residues. The V gene's germline CDR1 is MDHEN and CDR2 SYDVKM.

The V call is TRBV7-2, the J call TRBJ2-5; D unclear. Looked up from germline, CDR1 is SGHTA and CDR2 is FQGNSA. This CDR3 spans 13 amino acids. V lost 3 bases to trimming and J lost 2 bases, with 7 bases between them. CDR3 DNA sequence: TGTGCCAGCAGCTTTGATCGGCAAGAGACCCAGTACTTC. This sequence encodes CASSFDRQETQYF.

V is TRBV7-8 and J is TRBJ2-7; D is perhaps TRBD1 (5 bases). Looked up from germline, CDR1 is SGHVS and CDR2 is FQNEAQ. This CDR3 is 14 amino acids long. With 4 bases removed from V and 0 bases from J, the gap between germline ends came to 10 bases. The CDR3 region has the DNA TGTGCCAGCAGCTCTCAGGGATTCTCCTACGAGCAGTACTTC. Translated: CASSSQGFSYEQYF.

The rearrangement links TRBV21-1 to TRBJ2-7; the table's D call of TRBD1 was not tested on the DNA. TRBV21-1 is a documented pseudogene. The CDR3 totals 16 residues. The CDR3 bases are TGTGCCAGCAGCAGCCCGAGGAGGGGACAGGGCTACGAGCAGTACTTC. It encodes CASSSPRRGQGYEQYF.

This CDR3 is CASSLAVGGGSQPQHF. CDR3 bases: TGTGCCAGCAGCTTAGCGGTGGGGGGAGGCAGTCAGCCCCAGCATTTT. The rearrangement joins TRBV7-8 to TRBJ1-5, with TRBD1 as a possible D gene (5 bases). There are 16 residues in the CDR3. CDR1 SGHVS and CDR2 FQNEAQ come from the germline V gene. V dropped 0 bases and J dropped 6 bases, with 15 bases sitting between them. Together with reference TRBV7-8 and TRBJ1-5, the CDR3 gives the full variable domain: GAGVSQSPRYKVAKRGQDVALRCDPISGHVSLFWYQQALGQGPEFLTYFQNEAQLDKSGLPSDRFFAERPEGSVSTLKIQRTQQEDSAVYLCASSLAVGGGSQPQHFGDGTRLSIL.

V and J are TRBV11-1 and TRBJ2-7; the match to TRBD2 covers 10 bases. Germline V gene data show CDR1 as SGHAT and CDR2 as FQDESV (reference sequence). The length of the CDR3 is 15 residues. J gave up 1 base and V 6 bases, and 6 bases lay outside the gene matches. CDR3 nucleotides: TGTGCCAGCAGACCCCTAGCGGGGGTTTCCTACGAGCAGTACTTC. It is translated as CASRPLAGVSYEQYF.

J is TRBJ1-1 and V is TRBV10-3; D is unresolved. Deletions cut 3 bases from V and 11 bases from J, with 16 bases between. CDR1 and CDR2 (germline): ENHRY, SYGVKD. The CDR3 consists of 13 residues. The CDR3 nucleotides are TGTGCCATCAGTGATAGTCGTGTAGGAGAGGCTTTCTTT. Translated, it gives CAISDSRVGEAFF.

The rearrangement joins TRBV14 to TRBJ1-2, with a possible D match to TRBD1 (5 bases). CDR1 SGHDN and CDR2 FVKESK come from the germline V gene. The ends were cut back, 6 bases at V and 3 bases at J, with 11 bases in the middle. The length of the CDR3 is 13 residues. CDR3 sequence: CASSHPGYYGYTF. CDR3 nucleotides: TGTGCCAGCAGTCATCCAGGGTACTATGGCTACACCTTC.

The DNA of the CDR3 is TGTGCCAGCAGCATCAATTTAGCTTCGGACACTGAAGCTTTCTTT. It translates to CASSINLASDTEAFF. The rearrangement uses TRBV7-6 and TRBJ1-1, with no clear D. The V gene lost 5 bases and the J gene lost 3 bases, with 16 bases spanning the gap. Germline lookup yields CDR1 SGHVS and CDR2 FNYEAQ. The length of the CDR3 is 15 residues.

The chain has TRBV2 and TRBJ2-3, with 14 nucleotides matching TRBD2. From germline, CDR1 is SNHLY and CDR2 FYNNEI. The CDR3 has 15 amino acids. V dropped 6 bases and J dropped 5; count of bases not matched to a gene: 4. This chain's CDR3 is CASRRLAGGGDTQYF. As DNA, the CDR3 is TGTGCCAGCAGGAGACTAGCGGGGGGGGGAGATACGCAGTATTTT.